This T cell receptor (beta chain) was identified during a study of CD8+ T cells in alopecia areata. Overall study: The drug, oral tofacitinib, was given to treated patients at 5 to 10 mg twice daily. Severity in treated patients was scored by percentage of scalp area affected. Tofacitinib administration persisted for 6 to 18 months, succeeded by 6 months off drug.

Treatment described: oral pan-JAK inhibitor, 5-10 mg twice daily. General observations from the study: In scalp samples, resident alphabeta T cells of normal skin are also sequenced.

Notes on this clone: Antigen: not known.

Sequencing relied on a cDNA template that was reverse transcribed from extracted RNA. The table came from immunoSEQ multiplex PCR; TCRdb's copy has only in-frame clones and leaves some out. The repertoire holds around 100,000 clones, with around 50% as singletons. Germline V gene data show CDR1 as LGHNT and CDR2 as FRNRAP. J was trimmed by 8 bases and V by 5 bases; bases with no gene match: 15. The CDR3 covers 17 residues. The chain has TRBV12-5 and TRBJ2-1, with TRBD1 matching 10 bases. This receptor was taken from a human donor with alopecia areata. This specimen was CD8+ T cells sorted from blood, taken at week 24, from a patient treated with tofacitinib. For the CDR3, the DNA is TGTGCTAGTGGTATGGGACAGGGGCAGCGTATCACGGATGAGCAGTTCTTC. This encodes CASGMGQGQRITDEQFF.